These 10 T cell receptor beta chains came from one sample sequenced in a study of blood T cell repertoires in COVID-19. Measured with immunoSEQ multiplex PCR; TCRdb has only the in-frame clones, and not every one. The sample has 400,000 to 500,000 clones, roughly 89% seen once. Sequencing was done on a sample of peripheral blood. These receptors came from a woman aged 30 to 39 with active or convalescent COVID-19.

This chain connects TRBV18 to TRBJ2-2; no definite D call. Trimming removed 0 bases from V and 5 bases from J, with 10 bases in between. This CDR3 has 15 residues. Looked up from germline, CDR1 is KGHSH and CDR2 is LQKENI. Here the CDR3 DNA reads TGTGCCAGCTCACCACCAGACCTAGGAACCGGGGAGCTGTTTTTT. This gives the protein CASSPPDLGTGELFF.

This clone was observed a handful of times. The V gene is TRBV6-5, the J gene TRBJ2-7; possibly TRBD1 for D (5 bases). This CDR3 has 13 amino acids. V shed 2 bases and J shed 4 bases, with 9 bases lying between them. CDR1 is MNHEY, CDR2 SVGAGI, per germline. CDR3 in DNA: TGTGCCAGCAGTTACCTTGGGGCGTACGAGCAGTACTTC. Amino acid sequence: CASSYLGAYEQYF.

The CDR3 bases are TGCGCCAGCAGCCAAGAGGGTCGGGGAAACACCGGGGAGCTGTTTTTT. Protein product: CASSQEGRGNTGELFF. The chain uses TRBV4-1 and TRBJ2-2, with TRBD2 as a possible D gene (5 bases). Germline values: CDR1 MGHRA, CDR2 YSYEKL. CDR3 size: 16 residues. V shed 0 bases and J shed 2 bases, with 10 bases lying between them.

This clone was seen a single time. The rearrangement joins TRBV6-5 to TRBJ1-1; 7 bases are a match to TRBD1. The ends lost 6 bases at V and 5 bases at J; junction bases unmatched: 12. The germline CDR1 and CDR2 sequences are MNHEY and SVGAGI. This CDR3 contains 15 residues. CDR3 sequence (DNA): TGTGCCAGCAGCTTTACATCACTACAGGGGACTGAAGCTTTCTTT. It encodes CASSFTSLQGTEAFF.

This chain joins TRBV15 and TRBJ2-1; D call uncertain. Trimming took off 0 bases at V and 9 bases at J, with 6 bases between the two ends. The CDR3 spans 12 residues. The germline V gene has CDR1 LNHNV and CDR2 YYDKDF (reference sequence). CDR3 residues: CATSRDSTEQFF. CDR3 sequence (DNA): TGTGCCACCAGCAGAGATAGCACTGAGCAGTTCTTC.

The gene calls are TRBV7-9 and TRBJ2-1; TRBD2 matches 14 bases. The CDR3 consists of 18 residues. V lost 4 bases to trimming and J lost 7 bases; unmatched junction nucleotides: 12. Germline V gives CDR1 SEHNR, CDR2 FQNEAQ (reference sequence). CDR3 protein: CASSSPGLAGAPENEQFF. The CDR3 DNA is TGTGCCAGCAGCTCACCGGGACTAGCGGGAGCCCCAGAAAATGAGCAGTTCTTC. The full variable domain, completed using reference TRBV7-9 and TRBJ2-1, is DTGVSQNPRHKITKRGQNVTFRCDPISEHNRLYWYRQTLGQGPEFLTYFQNEAQLEKSRLLSDRFSAERPKGSFSTLEIQRTEQGDSAMYLCASSSPGLAGAPENEQFFGPGTRLTVL.

This chain uses TRBV27 with TRBJ1-6; D call uncertain. The CDR3 is 12 amino acids. The V end lost 6 bases, the J end lost 15 bases, and 15 bases lay between the germline ends. The V gene's germline CDR1 is MNHEY and CDR2 SMNVEV (reference sequence). The DNA for the CDR3 is TGTGCCAGCAGCTTGAGAGGGTTGGTCCTCCACTTT. This encodes CASSLRGLVLHF.

The rearrangement uses TRBV6-1 and TRBJ1-2; possible D gene TRBD1, 6 bases. This CDR3 has 14 amino acids. Trimming took 6 bases from V and 4 from J, leaving 15 bases between them. Germline CDR1 and CDR2: MNHNS and SASEGT. The CDR3 DNA is TGTGCCAGCAGCGACAGGCTTCTAACCTATGGCTACACCTTC. This gives the protein CASSDRLLTYGYTF.

The chain links TRBV5-1 to TRBJ2-3; 12 nucleotides align to TRBD2. Trimming at V came to 5 bases and at J to 2 bases, leaving 6 bases not matched to a gene. The V gene's germline CDR1 is SGHRS and CDR2 YFSETQ. The CDR3 spans 16 residues. CDR3: CASSYGLAGSTDTQYF. The CDR3, as DNA: TGCGCCAGCAGTTACGGACTAGCGGGATCCACAGATACGCAGTATTTT.

This chain joins TRBV4-2 and TRBJ2-7; D may be TRBD1 (6 bases). V was cut by 1 base and J by 5 bases, with 12 bases left in between. This CDR3 is 14 amino acids long. Germline V CDR1 and CDR2: LGHNA, YNFKEQ. For the CDR3, the DNA is TGTGCCAGCAGCCAAGTTGAGGGGGAAGACGAGCAGTACTTC. The encoded protein is CASSQVEGEDEQYF.